The 7 T cell receptor beta chains below all came from one sample that was sequenced in a study of shared clonotypes between healthy human individuals (dated by TCRdb to 2018 to 2020). CD8 naive samples were obtained by positive selection for CCR7 among CD45RO-negative cells, yielding a CD45RA+CCR7+ population from which TemRA cells were excluded. Receptor libraries were prepared by the immunoSEQ multiplex PCR assay. In TCRdb, the immuneACCESS table is reduced to in-frame sequences with V and J assigned. These tables do not hold every clone; where another copy was compared, an unresolved V gene accounts for under half, and the others remain unexplained. The sample table lists about 2 million clones, approximately 94% of them with a count of one. The top ten constitute roughly 1% of the sample. Sample: naive CD8+ T cells sorted from blood. The sample's cell subset or site label, decoded: CD45RA+CCR7+. The receptors were sampled from a man younger than 30 in good health.

Notes on this clone: Different DNA sequences within this sample yield the same CDR3. The chain combines TRBV28 with TRBJ2-7; D is possibly TRBD1 (8 bases). The V gene's germline CDR1 is MDHEN and CDR2 SYDVKM. Deletions cut 3 bases from V and 4 bases from J, with 13 bases between. The CDR3 extends over 14 amino acids. The CDR3 coding sequence is TGTGCCAGCAGTTTCGGACAGGGAGGGTACGAGCAGTACTTC. Translation gives CASSFGQGGYEQYF.

The rearrangement uses TRBV30 and TRBJ2-1, with 11 bases identical to TRBD2. V was clipped by 4 bases and J by 5 bases; unmatched bases: 4. Germline values: CDR1 GTSNPN, CDR2 SVGIG (reference sequence). The CDR3 consists of 14 residues. The CDR3 nucleotides are TGTGCCTGGAATAGGGGACTAGCGGACAATGAGCAGTTCTTC. It codes for CAWNRGLADNEQFF. The variable domain in full, completed from reference TRBV30 and TRBJ2-1, reads SQTIHQWPATLVQPVGSPLSLECTVEGTSNPNLYWYRQAAGRGLQLLFYSVGIGQISSEVPQNLSASRPQDRQFILSSKKLLLSDSGFYLCAWNRGLADNEQFFGPGTRLTVL.

The J gene is TRBJ2-7, the V gene TRBV28; 8 nucleotides match TRBD1. CDR1 and CDR2 from the germline V gene are MDHEN and SYDVKM. The V segment lost 5 bases and the J segment 3 bases; nucleotides outside the gene matches: 15. The CDR3 has 17 amino acids. CDR3 nucleotides: TGTGCCAGCAGTATTACCGGGCAGGGGGCGAAAATCTACGAGCAGTACTTC. Translation: CASSITGQGAKIYEQYF.

This chain links TRBV19 with TRBJ2-1; 13 bases match TRBD2. Trimming removed 3 bases from V and 0 bases from J; junction bases left unmatched: 11. This CDR3 is built from 20 residues. CDR1 is LNHDA and CDR2 is SQIVND in the germline V gene (reference sequence). The CDR3 coding sequence is TGTGCCAGTAGTATTCCGGGACTAGCGGGGTCGAAGGACTCCTACAATGAGCAGTTCTTC. It yields the protein CASSIPGLAGSKDSYNEQFF.

The chain joins TRBV7-9 to TRBJ2-2; the D gene could be TRBD1 or TRBD2 (6 bases each). This CDR3 has 14 residues. The V end lost 5 bases, the J end lost 2 bases, and 9 bases lay between the germline ends. CDR1 SEHNR and CDR2 FQNEAQ come from the germline V gene (reference sequence). CDR3 DNA sequence: TGTGCCAGCAGCGGAGGGGGAAACACCGGGGAGCTGTTTTTT. This codes for CASSGGGNTGELFF.

The V call is TRBV5-6, the J call TRBJ2-7; D may be TRBD1 (5 bases). The CDR3 contains 14 residues. The V and J ends lost 2 bases and 0 bases respectively, with 9 bases between them. CDR1 SGHDT and CDR2 YYEEEE come from the germline V gene. The CDR3 region has the DNA TGTGCCAGCAGCTTATCGACAGCCTCCTACGAGCAGTACTTC. Protein: CASSLSTASYEQYF.

The chain has TRBV10-3 and TRBJ2-7; TRBD1 matches 9 bases. Looked up from germline, CDR1 is ENHRY and CDR2 is SYGVKD. V shed 0 bases, J shed 6 bases, and the junction held 9 bases outside the gene matches. The CDR3 sequence is 16 residues long. This CDR3 reads CAISESELDRGSEQYF. The CDR3 nucleotides are TGTGCCATCAGTGAGTCGGAATTGGACAGGGGAAGCGAGCAGTACTTC.